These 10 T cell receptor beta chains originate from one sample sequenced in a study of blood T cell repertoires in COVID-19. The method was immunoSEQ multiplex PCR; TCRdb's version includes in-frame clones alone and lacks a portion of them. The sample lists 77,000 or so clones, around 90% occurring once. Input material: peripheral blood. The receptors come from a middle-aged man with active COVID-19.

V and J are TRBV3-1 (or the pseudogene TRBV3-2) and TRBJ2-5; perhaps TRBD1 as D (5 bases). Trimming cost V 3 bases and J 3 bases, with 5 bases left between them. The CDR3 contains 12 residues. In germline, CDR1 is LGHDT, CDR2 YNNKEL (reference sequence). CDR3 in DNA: TGTGCCAGCAGCCAGACAGAAGAGACCCAGTACTTC. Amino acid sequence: CASSQTEETQYF.

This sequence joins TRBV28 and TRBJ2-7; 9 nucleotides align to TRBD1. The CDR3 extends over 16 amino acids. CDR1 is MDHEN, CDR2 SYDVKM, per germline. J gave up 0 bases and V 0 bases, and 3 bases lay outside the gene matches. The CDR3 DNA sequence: TGTGCCAGCAGTTTATGGGGGACAGGGAACTCCTACGAGCAGTACTTC. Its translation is CASSLWGTGNSYEQYF.

The CDR3 sequence: CAAALSLRQAYGYTF. The CDR3 bases are TGTGCCGCGGCGCTTTCGTTGAGACAGGCCTATGGCTACACCTTC. This sequence joins TRBV2 and TRBJ1-2, with D maybe TRBD1 (6 bases). Germline loops: CDR1 SNHLY, CDR2 FYNNEI. The ends were cut back, 11 bases at V and 4 bases at J, with 23 bases in the middle. The CDR3 has 15 residues.

In DNA form, the CDR3 reads TGTGCCAGTAAACTAGCGGGAACTAATGAGCAGTTCTTC. It yields the protein CASKLAGTNEQFF. The rearrangement uses TRBV19 and TRBJ2-1, with 10 bases matching TRBD2. V was pared by 7 bases and J by 7 bases, with 4 bases of the junction left unmatched. The CDR3 covers 13 residues. Per the germline V gene, CDR1 is LNHDA and CDR2 is SQIVND (reference sequence).

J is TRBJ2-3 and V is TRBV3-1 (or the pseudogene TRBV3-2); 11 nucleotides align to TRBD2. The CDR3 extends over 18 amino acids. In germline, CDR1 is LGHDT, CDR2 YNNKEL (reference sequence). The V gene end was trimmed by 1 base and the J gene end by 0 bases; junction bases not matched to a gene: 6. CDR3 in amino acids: CASSQGLAGGPSTDTQYF. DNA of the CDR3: TGTGCCAGCAGCCAAGGGCTAGCGGGGGGTCCTAGCACAGATACGCAGTATTTT.

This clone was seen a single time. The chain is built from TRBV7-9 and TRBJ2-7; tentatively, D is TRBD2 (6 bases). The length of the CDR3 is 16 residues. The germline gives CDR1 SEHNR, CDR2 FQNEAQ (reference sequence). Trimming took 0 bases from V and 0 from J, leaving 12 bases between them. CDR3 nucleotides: TGTGCCAGCAGCTTAGCTCGCGGGGCAAGCTCCTACGAGCAGTACTTC. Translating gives CASSLARGASSYEQYF. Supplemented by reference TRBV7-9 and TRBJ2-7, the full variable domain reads DTGVSQNPRHKITKRGQNVTFRCDPISEHNRLYWYRQTLGQGPEFLTYFQNEAQLEKSRLLSDRFSAERPKGSFSTLEIQRTEQGDSAMYLCASSLARGASSYEQYFGPGTRLTVT.

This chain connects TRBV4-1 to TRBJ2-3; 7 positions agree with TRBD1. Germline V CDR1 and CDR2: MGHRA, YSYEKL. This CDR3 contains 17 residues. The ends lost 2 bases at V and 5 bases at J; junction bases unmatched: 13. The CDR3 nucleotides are TGCGCCAGCAGCCAACAATTTTTAACGGGACAGCTAGATACGCAGTATTTT. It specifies CASSQQFLTGQLDTQYF.

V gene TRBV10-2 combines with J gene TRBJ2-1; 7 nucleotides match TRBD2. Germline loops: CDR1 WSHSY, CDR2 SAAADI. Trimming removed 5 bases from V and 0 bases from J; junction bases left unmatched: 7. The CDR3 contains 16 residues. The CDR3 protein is CASSRGLAVSYNEQFF. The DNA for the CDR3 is TGCGCCAGCAGTAGGGGTCTAGCGGTCTCCTACAATGAGCAGTTCTTC.

CDR3 nucleotides: TGTGCCAGCTCACCACCGATGGGACAGGGGTCGGAGGGCTACACCTTC. Translated, it gives CASSPPMGQGSEGYTF. V usage is TRBV18 and J usage is TRBJ1-2; TRBD1 matches 10 bases. V lost 0 bases and J lost 8; bases outside the gene matches: 9. From germline, CDR1 is KGHSH and CDR2 LQKENI. The CDR3 is 16 amino acids.

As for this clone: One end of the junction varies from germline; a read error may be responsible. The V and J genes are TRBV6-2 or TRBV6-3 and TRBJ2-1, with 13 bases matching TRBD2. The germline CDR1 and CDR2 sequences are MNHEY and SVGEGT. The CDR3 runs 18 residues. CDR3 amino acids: CASSPRPGTSGAYNGQFF. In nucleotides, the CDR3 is TGTGCCAGCAGCCCACGACCCGGGACTAGCGGGGCATACAATGGGCAGTTCTTC.